There are many counts of the clone carrying this TCR beta chain. The V end lost 0 bases, the J end lost 2 bases, and 6 bases lay between the germline ends. The CDR3 is 13 residues long. Per germline, CDR1 SGHRS and CDR2 YFSETQ. These data belong to a study of neurological immune-mediated disorders. The making of cDNA relied on 5'RACE with 10-nucleotide random UMIs. From the 5' RACE reads, TCRdb called clonotypes with MiXCR, one entry per CDR3 protein. The table records more than 35,000 distinct CDR3 sequences, approximately 10% of them present only once. Sequenced sample: PBMCs. The clonotype originates from a woman aged 25 to 39 with HTLV-1-associated myelopathy (HAM/TSP). V gene TRBV5-1 combines with J gene TRBJ2-7; D is uncertain. CDR3 loop: CASSLGEPYEQYF. CDR3 DNA sequence: TGCGCCAGCAGCTTGGGTGAGCCCTACGAGCAGTACTTC.